These T cell receptor beta chains were read from a single sample in a study of monozygotic twins with inflammatory bowel disease. TCRdb re-called the 5' RACE reads and shows each CDR3 protein once, DNA omitted. This listing includes roughly 140,000 distinct CDR3 sequences. The sample comprised blood. The source of these receptors is a human donor with ulcerative colitis or Crohn's disease, or a healthy co-twin of an affected twin (not recorded which). Each CDR3 is given with its conserved first and last residue.

j_gene	v_gene	CDR3aa
TRBJ1-3	TRBV3-1	CASSLVGANGNTIYF
TRBJ2-7	TRBV9	CASSVGPSGDSYEQYF
TRBJ2-7	TRBV7-6	CASSLASTGREQYF
TRBJ2-2	TRBV5-6	CASSLPGELFF
TRBJ2-7	TRBV15	CATSRDLSLAYEQYF
TRBJ1-3	TRBV20-1	CSARQGSGNTIYF
TRBJ1-5	TRBV4-2	CASSQAFDWDRGLSGNQPQHF
TRBJ1-2	TRBV7-3	CASSFNRVHGYTF
TRBJ2-3	TRBV20-1	CSALIAGVTDTQYF
TRBJ2-6	TRBV5-6	CASSRDADGANVLTF
TRBJ2-2	TRBV7-2	CASSLQRGANTGELFF
TRBJ2-3	TRBV7-2	CASSLGGRSTDTQYF
TRBJ1-4	TRBV6-1	CASSQIQTVFNEKLFF
TRBJ2-2	TRBV13	CASSFRNRGENTGELFF
TRBJ2-6	TRBV24-1	CATSDSRGSSGANVLTF
TRBJ2-7	TRBV5-4	CASSPTGGQSYEQYF
TRBJ2-1	TRBV14	CASSRGTSTLFDEQFF
TRBJ2-2	TRBV19	CASSMGAGELFF
TRBJ2-7	TRBV28	CASSLWGQGNYEQYF
TRBJ2-7	TRBV2	CASSNAWRAAYEQYF
TRBJ2-1	TRBV24-1	CATTDRDEQFF
TRBJ2-7	TRBV7-9	CASRMGLAGENEQYF
TRBJ1-2	TRBV4-2	CASSQDLVRDRGYGYTF
TRBJ2-5	TRBV21-1	CASSHLKGQGRQETQYF
TRBJ2-7	TRBV2	CASEGGAYSYEQYF
TRBJ2-1	TRBV20-1	CSALGGGSRFSEQFF
TRBJ2-2	TRBV27	CASSFRSNTGELFF
TRBJ1-5	TRBV7-8	CASSLKQGLYNQPQHF
TRBJ1-1	TRBV9	CASSANGQAPEAFF